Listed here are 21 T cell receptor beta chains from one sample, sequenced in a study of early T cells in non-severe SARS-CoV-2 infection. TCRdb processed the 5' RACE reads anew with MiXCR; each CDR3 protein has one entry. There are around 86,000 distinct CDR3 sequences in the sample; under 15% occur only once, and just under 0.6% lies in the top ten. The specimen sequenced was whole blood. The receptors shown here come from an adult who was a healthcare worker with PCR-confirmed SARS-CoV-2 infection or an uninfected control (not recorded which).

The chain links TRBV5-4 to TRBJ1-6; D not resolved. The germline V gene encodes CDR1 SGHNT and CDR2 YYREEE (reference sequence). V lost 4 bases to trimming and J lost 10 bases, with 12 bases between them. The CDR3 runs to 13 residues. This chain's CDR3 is CASSPVMNSPLHF. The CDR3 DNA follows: TGTGCCAGCAGCCCCGTGATGAACTCACCCCTCCACTTT.

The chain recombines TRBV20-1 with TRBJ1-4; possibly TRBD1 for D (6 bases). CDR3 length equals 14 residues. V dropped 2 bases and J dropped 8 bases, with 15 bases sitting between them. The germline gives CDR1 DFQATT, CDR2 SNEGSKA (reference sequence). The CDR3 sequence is CSARTGRGDEKLFF. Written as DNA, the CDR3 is TGCAGTGCTAGAACTGGCAGGGGTGACGAAAAACTGTTTTTT.

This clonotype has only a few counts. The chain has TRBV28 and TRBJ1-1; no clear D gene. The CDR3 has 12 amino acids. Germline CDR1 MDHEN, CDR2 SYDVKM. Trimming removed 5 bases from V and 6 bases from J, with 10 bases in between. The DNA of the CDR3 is TGTGCCAGCAGTAAAACAAGGTCTGAAGCTTTCTTT. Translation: CASSKTRSEAFF. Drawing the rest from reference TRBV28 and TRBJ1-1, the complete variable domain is DVKVTQSSRYLVKRTGEKVFLECVQDMDHENMFWYRQDPGLGLRLIYFSYDVKMKEKGDIPEGYSVSREKKERFSLILESASTNQTSMYLCASSKTRSEAFFGQGTRLTVV.

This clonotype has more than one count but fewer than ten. CDR3 loop: CASSLRGPPGKAFF. The CDR3 bases are TGTGCCAGCAGTTTACGAGGGCCCCCGGGAAAAGCTTTCTTT. The V and J genes are TRBV12-3 or TRBV12-4 and TRBJ1-1; no clear D. CDR3 size: 14 residues. Trimming cost V 2 bases and J 9 bases, with 16 bases left between them.

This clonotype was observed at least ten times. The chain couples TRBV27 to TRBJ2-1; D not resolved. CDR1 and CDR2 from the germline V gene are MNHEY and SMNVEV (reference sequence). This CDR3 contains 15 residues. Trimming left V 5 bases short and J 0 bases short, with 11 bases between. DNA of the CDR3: TGTGCCAGCAGTCCAGGTCGCGGCTCCTACAATGAGCAGTTCTTC. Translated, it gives CASSPGRGSYNEQFF.

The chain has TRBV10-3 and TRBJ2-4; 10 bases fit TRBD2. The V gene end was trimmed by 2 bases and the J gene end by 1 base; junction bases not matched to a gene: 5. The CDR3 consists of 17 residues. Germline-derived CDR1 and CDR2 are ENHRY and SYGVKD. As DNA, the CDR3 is TGTGCCATCAGTGAGACTGGGACTAGCGTGGCCAAAAACATTCAGTACTTC. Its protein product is CAISETGTSVAKNIQYF.

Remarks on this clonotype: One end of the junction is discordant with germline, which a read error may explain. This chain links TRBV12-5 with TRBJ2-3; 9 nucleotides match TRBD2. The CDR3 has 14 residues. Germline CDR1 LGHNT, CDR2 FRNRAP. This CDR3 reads CASGSGLAPDKQYF. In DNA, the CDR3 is TGTGCTAGTGGTTCGGGACTAGCCCCAGATAAGCAGTATTTT.

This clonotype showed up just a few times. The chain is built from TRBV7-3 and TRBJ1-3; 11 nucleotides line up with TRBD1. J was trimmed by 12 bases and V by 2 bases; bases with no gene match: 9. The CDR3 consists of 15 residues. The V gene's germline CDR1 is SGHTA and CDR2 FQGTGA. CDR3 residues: CASSLSRDRGSLIYF. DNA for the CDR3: TGTGCCAGCAGCTTATCCCGGGACAGGGGGAGCCTCATATATTTT. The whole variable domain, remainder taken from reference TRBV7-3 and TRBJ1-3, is GAGVSQTPSNKVTEKGKYVELRCDPISGHTALYWYRQSLGQGPEFLIYFQGTGAADDSGLPNDRFFAVRPEGSVSTLKIQRTERGDSAVYLCASSLSRDRGSLIYFGEGSWLTVV.

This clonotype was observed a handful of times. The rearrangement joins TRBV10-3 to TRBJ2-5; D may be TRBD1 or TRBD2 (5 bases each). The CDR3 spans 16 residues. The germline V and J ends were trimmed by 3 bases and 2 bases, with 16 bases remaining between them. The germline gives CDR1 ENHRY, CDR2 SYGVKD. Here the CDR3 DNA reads TGTGCCATCAGTGATTCCTCCCGGGGCCGACAAGAGACCCAGTACTTC. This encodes CAISDSSRGRQETQYF.

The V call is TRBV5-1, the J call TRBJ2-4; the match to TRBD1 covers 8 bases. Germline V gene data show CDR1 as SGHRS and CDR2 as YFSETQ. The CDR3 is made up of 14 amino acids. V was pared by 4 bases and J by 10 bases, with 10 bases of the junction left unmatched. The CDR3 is CASSLLPDRVIQYF. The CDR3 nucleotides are TGCGCCAGCAGCCTTCTGCCGGACAGGGTGATTCAGTACTTC.

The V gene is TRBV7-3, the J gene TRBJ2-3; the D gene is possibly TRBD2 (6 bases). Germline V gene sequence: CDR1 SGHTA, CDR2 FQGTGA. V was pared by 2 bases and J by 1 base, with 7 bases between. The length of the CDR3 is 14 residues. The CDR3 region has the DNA TGTGCCAGCAGCTTAGCTAGCGGCACAGATACGCAGTATTTT. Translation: CASSLASGTDTQYF.

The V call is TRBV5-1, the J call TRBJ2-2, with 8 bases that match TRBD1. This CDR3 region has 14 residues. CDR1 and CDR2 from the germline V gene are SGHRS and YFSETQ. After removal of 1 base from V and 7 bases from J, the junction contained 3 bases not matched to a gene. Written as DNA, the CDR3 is TGCGCCAGCAGCTTGAGACAGGGGTTCGGGGAGCTGTTTTTT. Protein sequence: CASSLRQGFGELFF.

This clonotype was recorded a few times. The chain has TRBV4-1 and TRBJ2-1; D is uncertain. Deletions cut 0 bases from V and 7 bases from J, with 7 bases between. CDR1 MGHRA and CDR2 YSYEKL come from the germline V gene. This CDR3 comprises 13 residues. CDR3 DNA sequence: TGCGCCAGCAGCCAAGAGACCCTAAATGAGCAGTTCTTC. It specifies CASSQETLNEQFF.

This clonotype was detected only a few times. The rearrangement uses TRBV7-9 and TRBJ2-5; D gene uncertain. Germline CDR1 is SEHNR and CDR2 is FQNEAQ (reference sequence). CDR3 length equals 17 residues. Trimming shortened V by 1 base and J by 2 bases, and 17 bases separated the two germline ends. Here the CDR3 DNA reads TGTGCCAGCAGCTTAGAACCGGCCAGGATGGGGCAAGAGACCCAGTACTTC. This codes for CASSLEPARMGQETQYF.

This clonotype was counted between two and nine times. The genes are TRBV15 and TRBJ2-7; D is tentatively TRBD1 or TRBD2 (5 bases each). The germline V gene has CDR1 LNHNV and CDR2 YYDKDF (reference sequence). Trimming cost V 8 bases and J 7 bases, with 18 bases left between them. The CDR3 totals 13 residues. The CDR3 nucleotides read TGTGCCACCGGGGATTTGTCAGGGAGAGAGCAGTACGTC. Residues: CATGDLSGREQYV.

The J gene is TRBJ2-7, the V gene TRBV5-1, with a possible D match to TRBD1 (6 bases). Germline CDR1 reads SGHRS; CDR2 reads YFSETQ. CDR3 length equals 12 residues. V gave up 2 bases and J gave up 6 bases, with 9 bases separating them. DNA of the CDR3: TGCGCCAGCAGCTTCCAGGGGTCCGAGCAGTACGTC. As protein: CASSFQGSEQYV.

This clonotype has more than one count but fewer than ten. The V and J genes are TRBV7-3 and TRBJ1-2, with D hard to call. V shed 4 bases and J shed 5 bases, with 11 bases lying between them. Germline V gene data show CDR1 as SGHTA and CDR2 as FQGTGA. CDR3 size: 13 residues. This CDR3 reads CASSSSTSYGYTF. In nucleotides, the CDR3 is TGTGCCAGCAGCTCTAGTACGTCTTATGGCTACACCTTC.

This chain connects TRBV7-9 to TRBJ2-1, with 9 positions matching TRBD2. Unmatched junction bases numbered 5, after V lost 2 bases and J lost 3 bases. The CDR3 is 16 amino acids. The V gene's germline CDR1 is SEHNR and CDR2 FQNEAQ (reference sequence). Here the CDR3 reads CASSLRSGGNYNEQFF. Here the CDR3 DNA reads TGTGCCAGCAGCTTAAGAAGCGGGGGGAACTACAATGAGCAGTTCTTC.

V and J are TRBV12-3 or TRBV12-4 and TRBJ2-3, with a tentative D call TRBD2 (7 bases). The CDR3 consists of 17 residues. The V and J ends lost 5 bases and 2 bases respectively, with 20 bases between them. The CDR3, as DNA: TGTGCCAGCAGTCCCCGGGGGGCCCAACCCCACACAGATACGCAGTATTTT. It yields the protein CASSPRGAQPHTDTQYF.

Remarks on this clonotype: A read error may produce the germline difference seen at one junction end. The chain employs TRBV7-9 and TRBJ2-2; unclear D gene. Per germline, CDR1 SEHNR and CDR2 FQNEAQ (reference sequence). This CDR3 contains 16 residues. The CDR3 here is CANSLVAGINTGELFF. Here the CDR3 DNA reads TGTGCCAACAGCTTAGTGGCCGGAATAAACACCGGGGAGCTGTTTTTT.

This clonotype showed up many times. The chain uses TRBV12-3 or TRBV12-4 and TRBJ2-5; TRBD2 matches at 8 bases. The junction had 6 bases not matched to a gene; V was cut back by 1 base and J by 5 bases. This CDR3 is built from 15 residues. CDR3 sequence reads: CASSLGRGGGETQYF. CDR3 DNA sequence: TGTGCCAGCAGTTTAGGACGGGGGGGCGGTGAGACCCAGTACTTC.